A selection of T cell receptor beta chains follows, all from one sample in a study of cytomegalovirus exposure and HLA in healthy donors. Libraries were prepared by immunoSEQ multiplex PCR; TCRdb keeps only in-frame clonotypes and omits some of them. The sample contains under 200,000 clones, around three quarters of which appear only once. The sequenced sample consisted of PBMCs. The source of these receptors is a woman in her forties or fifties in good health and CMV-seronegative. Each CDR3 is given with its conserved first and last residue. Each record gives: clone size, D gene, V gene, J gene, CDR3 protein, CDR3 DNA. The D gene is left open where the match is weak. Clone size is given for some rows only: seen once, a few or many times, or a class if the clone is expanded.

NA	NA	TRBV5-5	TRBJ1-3	CASSYDSANSGNTIYF	TGTGCCAGCAGCTATGACAGCGCCAACTCTGGAAACACCATATATTTT
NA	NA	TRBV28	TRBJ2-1	CASSLPTFGEQFF	TGTGCCAGCAGTTTACCCACCTTCGGTGAGCAGTTCTTC
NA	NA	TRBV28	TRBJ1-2	CASSQGGALYGYTF	TGTGCCAGCTCCCAAGGCGGGGCTCTATATGGCTACACCTTC
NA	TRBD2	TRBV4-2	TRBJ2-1	CASRSSGGAYNEQFF	TGTGCCAGCAGGTCTAGCGGGGGGGCCTACAATGAGCAGTTCTTC
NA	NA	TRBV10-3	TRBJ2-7	CAISEGQSTGSYEQYF	TGTGCCATCAGTGAAGGACAGTCCACGGGCTCCTACGAGCAGTACTTC
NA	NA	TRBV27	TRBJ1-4	CASSSYSATNEKLFF	TGTGCCAGCAGTTCCTACAGTGCAACTAATGAAAAACTGTTTTTT
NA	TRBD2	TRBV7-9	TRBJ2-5	CSSSTRTSGYQETQYF	TGTTCCAGCAGCACCCGGACTAGCGGGTACCAAGAGACCCAGTACTTC
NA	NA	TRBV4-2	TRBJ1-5	CASSQGGDSQRPQHF	TGTGCCAGCAGCCAGGGTGGGGACTCACAACGGCCCCAGCATTTT
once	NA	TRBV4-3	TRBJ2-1	CASSPQGAPINEQFF	TGCGCCAGCAGCCCTCAAGGGGCTCCAATAAATGAGCAGTTCTTC
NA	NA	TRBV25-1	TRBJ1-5	CASSEGGTQPQHF	TGTGCCAGCAGTGAAGGGGGGACCCAGCCCCAGCATTTT
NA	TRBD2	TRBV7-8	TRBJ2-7	CASSTRDYSYEQYF	TGTGCCAGCAGCACCCGGGACTATTCCTACGAGCAGTACTTC
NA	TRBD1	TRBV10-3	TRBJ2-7	CAISGDRVHEQYF	TGTGCCATCTCCGGGGACAGGGTCCACGAGCAGTACTTC
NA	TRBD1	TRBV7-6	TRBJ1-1	CASSLGTGGYSTEAFF	TGTGCCAGCAGCTTGGGGACAGGGGGCTATAGCACTGAAGCTTTCTTT
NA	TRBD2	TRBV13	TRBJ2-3	CASSLEASGGTDTQYF	TGTGCCAGCAGCTTAGAGGCTAGCGGGGGCACAGATACGCAGTATTTT
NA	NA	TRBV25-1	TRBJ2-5	CASSGGRKETQYF	TGTGCCAGCAGTGGGGGGCGGAAAGAGACCCAGTACTTC
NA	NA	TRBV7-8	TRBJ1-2	CASSLVAGANYGYTF	TGTGCCAGCAGCTTAGTGGCAGGGGCGAACTATGGCTACACCTTC
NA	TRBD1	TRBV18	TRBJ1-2	CASSPDRVKTNYGYTF	TGTGCCAGCTCACCCGACAGGGTAAAGACTAACTATGGCTACACCTTC
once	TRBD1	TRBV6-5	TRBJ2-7	CASSSAPGGGEQYF	TGTGCCAGCAGTTCCGCTCCAGGGGGTGGAGAGCAGTACTTC
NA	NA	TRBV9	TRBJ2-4	CASSPQRDTKNIQYF	TGTGCCAGCAGCCCACAACGGGACACCAAAAACATTCAGTACTTC
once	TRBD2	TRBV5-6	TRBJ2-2	CASTYGLAGDWRELFF	TGTGCCAGCACCTACGGACTAGCGGGAGATTGGCGGGAGCTGTTTTTT
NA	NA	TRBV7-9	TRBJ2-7	CSSSLDSQQYF	TGTTCCAGCAGCTTAGACAGCCAGCAGTACTTC
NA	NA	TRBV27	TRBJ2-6	CASSTGFAGANVLTF	TGTGCCAGCAGTACAGGGTTTGCTGGGGCCAACGTCCTGACTTTC
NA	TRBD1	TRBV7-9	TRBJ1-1	CSSSPRDRVYTEAFF	TGTTCCAGCAGCCCCCGGGACAGGGTATACACTGAAGCTTTCTTT
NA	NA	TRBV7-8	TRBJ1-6	CASSLVSGGGNSPLHF	TGTGCCAGCAGCTTAGTATCAGGAGGTGGGAATTCACCCCTCCACTTT
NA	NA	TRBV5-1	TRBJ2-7	CASSPGSVEQYF	TGCGCCAGCAGCCCGGGTTCGGTCGAGCAGTACTTC
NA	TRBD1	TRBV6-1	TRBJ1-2	CASSVGTGGAYGYTF	TGTGCCAGCAGTGTGGGGACAGGGGGCGCGTATGGCTACACCTTC
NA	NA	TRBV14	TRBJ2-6	CASSRRNSGANVLTF	TGTGCCAGCAGCCGCAGGAACTCTGGGGCCAACGTCCTGACTTTC
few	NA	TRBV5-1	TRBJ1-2	CASSFGGDYGYTF	TGCGCCAGCAGCTTTGGGGGGGACTATGGCTACACCTTC
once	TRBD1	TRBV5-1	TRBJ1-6	CASSLTGTGSLRPLHF	TGCGCCAGCAGCTTGACCGGGACAGGGTCCCTTCGACCCCTCCACTTT
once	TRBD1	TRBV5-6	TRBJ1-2	CASSLDGTGIFANYGYTF	TGTGCCAGCAGCTTGGATGGGACAGGGATTTTTGCTAACTATGGCTACACCTTC
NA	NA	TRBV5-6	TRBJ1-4	CASSFRFNEKLFF	TGTGCCAGCAGCTTCAGGTTTAATGAAAAACTGTTTTTT
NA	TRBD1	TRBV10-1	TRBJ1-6	CASSESGQGRSPLHF	TGCGCCAGCAGTGAGTCGGGACAGGGACGTTCACCCCTCCACTTT
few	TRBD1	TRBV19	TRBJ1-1	CASSTGTEERAFF	TGTGCCAGTAGTACCGGGACAGAAGAAAGGGCTTTCTTT
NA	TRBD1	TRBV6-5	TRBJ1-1	CASSFIQGRRGLAFF	TGTGCCAGCAGTTTTATACAGGGGCGCCGGGGGTTAGCTTTCTTT
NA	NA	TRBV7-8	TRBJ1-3	CASSTQGSSGNTIYF	TGTGCCAGCAGCACTCAGGGGAGCTCTGGAAACACCATATATTTT
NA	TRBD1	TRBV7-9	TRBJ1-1	CASSLIQGANTEAFF	TGTGCCAGCAGTCTTATACAGGGGGCGAACACTGAAGCTTTCTTT
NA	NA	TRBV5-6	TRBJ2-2	CASSFSFGGPGELFF	TGTGCCAGCAGCTTTTCCTTCGGGGGGCCAGGGGAGCTGTTTTTT
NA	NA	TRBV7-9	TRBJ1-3	CASSPQGQGIGNTIYF	TGTGCCAGCAGCCCCCAGGGGCAAGGAATCGGAAACACCATATATTTT
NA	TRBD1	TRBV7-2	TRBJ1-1	CASSLMRQGAGTEAFF	TGTGCCAGCAGCTTAATGAGACAGGGGGCGGGGACTGAAGCTTTCTTT
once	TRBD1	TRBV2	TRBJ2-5	CASRLGGQSNTRGTQYF	TGTGCCAGCAGACTTGGGGGACAGTCGAATACCCGTGGGACCCAGTACTTC
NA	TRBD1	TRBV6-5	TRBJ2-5	CASRRRDSKETQYF	TGTGCCAGCAGGCGCCGGGACAGTAAAGAGACCCAGTACTTC
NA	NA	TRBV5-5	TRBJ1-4	CASSLLAEKLFF	TGTGCCAGCAGCCTCCTGGCTGAAAAACTGTTTTTT
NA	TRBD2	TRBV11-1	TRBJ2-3	CASSPKAGSTDTQYF	TGTGCCAGCAGCCCGAAAGCGGGGAGCACAGATACGCAGTATTTT
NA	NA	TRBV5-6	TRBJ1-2	CASSFLVVSGYGYTF	TGTGCCAGCAGCTTTTTAGTAGTTAGTGGCTATGGCTACACCTTC
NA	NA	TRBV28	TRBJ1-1	CASSLRNTDRGKAFF	TGTGCCAGCAGTTTGAGGAACACCGACCGGGGGAAAGCTTTCTTT
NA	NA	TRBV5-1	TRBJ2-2	CASSLAGKVNTGELFF	TGCGCCAGCAGCTTGGCCGGGAAGGTGAACACCGGGGAGCTGTTTTTT
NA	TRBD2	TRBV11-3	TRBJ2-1	CASSLGGTSGIGEQFF	TGTGCCAGCAGCTTAGGGGGGACTAGCGGGATCGGTGAGCAGTTCTTC
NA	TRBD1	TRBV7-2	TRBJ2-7	CASSQTGNYPYEQYF	TGTGCCAGCAGCCAGACAGGGAATTACCCCTACGAGCAGTACTTC
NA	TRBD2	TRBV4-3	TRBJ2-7	CASSQDLQRGMYEQYF	TGCGCCAGCAGCCAAGATCTCCAGCGGGGTATGTACGAGCAGTACTTC
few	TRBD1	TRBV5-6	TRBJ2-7	CASSWRDRGSYEQYF	TGTGCCAGCAGCTGGCGGGACAGGGGATCCTACGAGCAGTACTTC
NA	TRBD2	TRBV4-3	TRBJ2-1	CASSQDGTSGRAQFF	TGCGCCAGCAGCCAAGACGGGACTAGCGGGAGGGCGCAGTTCTTC
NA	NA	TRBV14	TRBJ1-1	CASSQDGRGNTEAFF	TGTGCCAGCAGCCAAGACGGTAGGGGGAACACTGAAGCTTTCTTT